Following are 8 T cell receptor beta chains from one sample sequenced in a study of PD-L1 blockade in urothelial cancer. Time point noted: peripheral blood 6 weeks after treatment start. Sequenced by immunoSEQ multiplex PCR; TCRdb stores in-frame clones only, minus some. The data show 40,000 to 45,000 clones, approximately 81% seen once. Sequencing was performed on PBMCs, taken around atezolizumab (anti-PD-L1) treatment. These receptors all stem from a man aged 70-80 years with urothelial cancer.

This rearrangement joins TRBV4-1 to TRBJ1-5; D not certain. V shed 0 bases and J shed 7 bases, with 10 bases lying between them. This CDR3 contains 14 residues. CDR1 is MGHRA and CDR2 is YSYEKL in the germline V gene. The chain's CDR3 is CASSQENNLQPQHF. The DNA for the CDR3 is TGCGCCAGCAGCCAAGAAAACAATCTGCAGCCCCAGCATTTT.

The J gene is TRBJ2-7, the V gene TRBV4-2, with 10 positions matching TRBD2. CDR1 and CDR2 from the germline V gene are LGHNA and YNFKEQ. The CDR3 has 17 amino acids. V lost 1 base to trimming and J lost 5 bases; unmatched junction nucleotides: 11. The CDR3 sequence: CASSQASGRAGRHEQYF. As DNA, the CDR3 is TGTGCCAGCAGCCAAGCGAGCGGGAGGGCCGGGAGGCACGAGCAGTACTTC.

J is TRBJ1-1 and V is TRBV7-9; a weak D match, TRBD1 (6 bases). Per the germline V gene, CDR1 is SEHNR and CDR2 is FQNEAQ (reference sequence). This CDR3 region has 14 residues. V was shortened by 1 base and J by 1 base, with 7 bases between the two germline ends. The DNA for the CDR3 is TGTGCCAGCAGCTTAGTGGACAGGAACACTGAAGCTTTCTTT. It yields the protein CASSLVDRNTEAFF. The full variable domain, in which reference TRBV7-9 and TRBJ1-1 provide the parts outside the CDR3, is DTGVSQNPRHKITKRGQNVTFRCDPISEHNRLYWYRQTLGQGPEFLTYFQNEAQLEKSRLLSDRFSAERPKGSFSTLEIQRTEQGDSAMYLCASSLVDRNTEAFFGQGTRLTVV.

This chain links TRBV6-6 with TRBJ2-1; 7 bases are shared with TRBD2. CDR1 MNHNY and CDR2 SVGAGI come from the germline V gene (reference sequence). V lost 0 bases and J lost 6; bases outside the gene matches: 8. CDR3 size: 16 residues. Here the CDR3 DNA reads TGTGCCAGCAGTTACTCGAGGGAGGGCCACGGCAATGAGCAGTTCTTC. It codes for CASSYSREGHGNEQFF.

This clone is a singleton in its sample. The chain uses TRBV7-2 and TRBJ2-1, with 10 bases matching TRBD2. V lost 3 bases and J lost 6; bases outside the gene matches: 8. Per the germline V gene, CDR1 is SGHTA and CDR2 is FQGNSA. The CDR3 consists of 16 residues. The CDR3 DNA sequence: TGTGCCAGCAGCTTTCGAAGCGGGAGGGGGGCCAATGAGCAGTTCTTC. It specifies CASSFRSGRGANEQFF.

Concerning this clone: Additional DNA sequences in this sample encode the identical CDR3. The V and J genes are TRBV5-1 and TRBJ2-2, with 15 positions matching TRBD2. Per the germline V gene, CDR1 is SGHRS and CDR2 is YFSETQ. Trimming removed 4 bases from V and 5 bases from J; junction bases left unmatched: 6. The CDR3 runs 17 residues. CDR3 in DNA: TGCGCCAGCAGCCTGGGACTAGCGGGAGGCGGGACCGGGGAGCTGTTTTTT. Translating it yields CASSLGLAGGGTGELFF.

The chain carries TRBV19 and TRBJ2-5; 7 nucleotides line up with TRBD2. The ends lost 6 bases at V and 1 base at J; junction bases unmatched: 8. Germline V lookup: CDR1 LNHDA, CDR2 SQIVND (reference sequence). The CDR3 is 15 amino acids. In DNA form, the CDR3 reads TGTGCCAGTAGCCAGAGCGGGACGGCCCAAGAGACCCAGTACTTC. Its translation is CASSQSGTAQETQYF.

The chain uses TRBV7-3 and TRBJ2-3; 10 bases are shared with TRBD1. Trimming at V came to 3 bases and at J to 4 bases, leaving 1 base not matched to a gene. Per germline, CDR1 SGHTA and CDR2 FQGTGA. The CDR3 is made up of 14 amino acids. The chain's CDR3 is CASSFGTGADTQYF. The CDR3 DNA sequence: TGTGCCAGCAGCTTCGGGACAGGGGCAGATACGCAGTATTTT.